This T cell receptor (beta chain) was identified during a study of T cell responses to AZD1222 COVID-19 vaccine. Repertoires were generated with immunoSEQ multiplex PCR, while TCRdb's copy carries only in-frame clones and drops some. This table holds tens of thousands of clones, roughly 90% found once. Combined were second doses at about 4 or about 12 weeks. Study-wide points: Only a handful of AZD1222 recipients, more than 5 in all, had baseline seropositivity.

As concerns this clone: What it recognizes is unknown.

The CDR3 contains 14 residues. V was cut by 11 bases and J by 5 bases, with 18 bases left in between. Germline V CDR1 and CDR2: ENHRY, SYGVKD. The chain joins TRBV10-3 to TRBJ2-2, with D perhaps TRBD2 (5 bases). The starting material was peripheral blood, obtained 28 days after the second AZD1222 dose. The sequence derives from an adult who received the AZD1222 COVID-19 vaccine. The CDR3 sequence is CASTPEGRTGELFF. The CDR3 DNA is TGTGCCTCTACGCCTGAGGGCCGGACCGGGGAGCTGTTTTTT.